One and the same sample provided the 11 T cell receptor beta chains below, sequenced in a study of control samples from healthy donors and cancer patients. The data were produced by immunoSEQ multiplex PCR, yet TCRdb's version contains in-frame clones alone and is incomplete. The data contain 150,000 to 180,000 clones, over 90% of them singletons. The specimen sequenced was blood. Receptors were obtained from a man between 45 and 60 years old in good health.

This clone was seen only once. The V call is TRBV2, the J call TRBJ2-5; TRBD2 agrees at 7 bases. CDR3 length: 13 amino acids. V shed 7 bases and J 7 bases; nucleotides not matched to a gene: 9. The germline V gene encodes CDR1 SNHLY and CDR2 FYNNEI. CDR3 nucleotides: TGTGCCAGCAATCCTGCAGAGCGGGGGACCCAGTACTTC. Translating gives CASNPAERGTQYF.

This rearrangement joins TRBV3-1 (or the pseudogene TRBV3-2) to TRBJ2-7; the D is unclear. Trimming removed 6 bases from V and 2 bases from J, with 5 bases in between. Germline V lookup: CDR1 LGHDT, CDR2 YNNKEL (reference sequence). CDR3 size: 11 residues. This CDR3 is CASRSTYEQYF. The CDR3 DNA sequence: TGTGCCAGCAGGTCTACCTACGAGCAGTACTTC.

The chain combines TRBV15 with TRBJ1-2; D not resolved. The CDR3 is made up of 16 amino acids. Germline CDR1 LNHNV, CDR2 YYDKDF (reference sequence). Trimming took off 0 bases at V and 1 base at J, with 12 bases between the two ends. The CDR3 sequence is CATSREVGSFNYGYTF. CDR3 DNA: TGTGCCACCAGCAGAGAGGTCGGCAGTTTTAACTATGGCTACACCTTC.

This chain uses TRBV10-3 with TRBJ2-5, with TRBD1 matching 12 bases. The CDR3 is made up of 14 amino acids. Germline CDR1 ENHRY, CDR2 SYGVKD. V shed 7 bases, J shed 6 bases, and the junction held 6 bases outside the gene matches. CDR3 sequence: CAIMGTGGAQTQYF. DNA of the CDR3: TGTGCCATCATGGGGACAGGGGGCGCGCAGACCCAGTACTTC.

The chain recombines TRBV2 with TRBJ2-5; 10 nucleotides match TRBD1. Germline V gives CDR1 SNHLY, CDR2 FYNNEI. This CDR3 comprises 14 residues. V gave up 6 bases and J gave up 1 base; unmatched junction bases: 2. In DNA form, the CDR3 reads TGTGCCAGCAGCGGGGACAGGGGCCAAGAGACCCAGTACTTC. This translates into CASSGDRGQETQYF.

V is TRBV6-5 and J is TRBJ1-1; possibly TRBD1 for D (6 bases). Per germline, CDR1 MNHEY and CDR2 SVGAGI. Trimming took 2 bases from V and 5 from J, leaving 12 bases between them. This CDR3 is 14 amino acids long. The CDR3 nucleotides are TGTGCCAGCAGTTACGGGGGCGGGGGAACTGAAGCTTTCTTT. Its translation is CASSYGGGGTEAFF.

This chain connects TRBV28 to TRBJ1-5; weak D call: TRBD1 (6 bases). Trimming left V 6 bases short and J 0 bases short, with 12 bases between. The CDR3 consists of 15 residues. CDR1 MDHEN and CDR2 SYDVKM come from the germline V gene. CDR3 nucleotide sequence: TGTGCCAGCAGGCTAGGGGGGTCTAGCAATCAGCCCCAGCATTTT. Protein product: CASRLGGSSNQPQHF.

V gene TRBV28 combines with J gene TRBJ2-1; D might be TRBD2 (5 bases). The germline V and J ends were trimmed by 5 bases and 0 bases, with 14 bases remaining between them. The germline gives CDR1 MDHEN, CDR2 SYDVKM. The CDR3 runs 16 residues. The CDR3 reads CASSPRTLTSYNEQFF. In DNA form, the CDR3 reads TGTGCCAGCAGTCCACGGACTCTAACCTCCTACAATGAGCAGTTCTTC.

V is TRBV11-3 and J is TRBJ2-7, with TRBD2 matching over 7 bases. V was pared by 1 base and J by 4 bases, with 7 bases of the junction left unmatched. CDR1 is SGHNT, CDR2 YENEEA, per germline. The CDR3 length is 15 residues. CDR3 DNA sequence: TGTGCCAGCAGCTTAGGAGCGGGGTTTCCTTACGAGCAGTACTTC. It specifies CASSLGAGFPYEQYF.

This chain connects TRBV28 to TRBJ1-3; 7 bases line up with TRBD1. Per germline, CDR1 MDHEN and CDR2 SYDVKM. The CDR3 has 16 amino acids. With V trimmed by 4 bases and J by 3 bases, 9 bases remained unmatched. CDR3 region: CASSSMDRLGGNTIYF. CDR3 coding DNA: TGTGCCAGCAGTTCGATGGACAGGTTAGGTGGAAACACCATATATTTT.

This clone has only one observation. The chain links TRBV5-1 to TRBJ2-3; weak D call: TRBD1 (6 bases). CDR3 length: 16 residues. Germline values: CDR1 SGHRS, CDR2 YFSETQ. Between the trimmed V and J ends, which lost 1 base and 0 bases, there was a span of 12 bases. CDR3 region: CASSLTGLDSTDTQYF. Here the CDR3 DNA reads TGCGCCAGCAGCTTGACAGGGCTAGATAGCACAGATACGCAGTATTTT.